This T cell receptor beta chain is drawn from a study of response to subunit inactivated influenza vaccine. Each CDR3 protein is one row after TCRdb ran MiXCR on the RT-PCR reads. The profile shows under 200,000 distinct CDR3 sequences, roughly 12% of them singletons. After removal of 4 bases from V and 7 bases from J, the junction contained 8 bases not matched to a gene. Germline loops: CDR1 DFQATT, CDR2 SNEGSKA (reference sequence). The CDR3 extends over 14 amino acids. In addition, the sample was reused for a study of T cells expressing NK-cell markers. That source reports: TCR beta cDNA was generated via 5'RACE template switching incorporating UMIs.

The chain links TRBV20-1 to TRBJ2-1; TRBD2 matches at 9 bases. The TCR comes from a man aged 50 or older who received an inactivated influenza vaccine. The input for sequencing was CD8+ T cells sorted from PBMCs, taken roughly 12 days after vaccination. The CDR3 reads CSAISGTSRNEQFF. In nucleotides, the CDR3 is TGCAGTGCTATCTCCGGGACTAGCAGGAATGAGCAGTTCTTC.